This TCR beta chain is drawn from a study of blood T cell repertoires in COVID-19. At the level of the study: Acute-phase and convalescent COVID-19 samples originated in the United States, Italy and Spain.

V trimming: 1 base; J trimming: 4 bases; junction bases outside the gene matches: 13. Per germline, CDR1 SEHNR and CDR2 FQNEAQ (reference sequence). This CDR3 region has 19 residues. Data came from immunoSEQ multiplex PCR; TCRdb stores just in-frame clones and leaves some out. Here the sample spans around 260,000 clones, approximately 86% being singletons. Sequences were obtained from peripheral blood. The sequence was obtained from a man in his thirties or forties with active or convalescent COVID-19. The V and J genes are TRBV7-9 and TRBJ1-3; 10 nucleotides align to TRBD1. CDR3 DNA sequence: TGTGCCAGCAGCTTAGGGAGCTATCTGGGACAGGGGACGGGAAACACCATATATTTT. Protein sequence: CASSLGSYLGQGTGNTIYF. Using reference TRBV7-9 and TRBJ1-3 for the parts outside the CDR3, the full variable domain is DTGVSQNPRHKITKRGQNVTFRCDPISEHNRLYWYRQTLGQGPEFLTYFQNEAQLEKSRLLSDRFSAERPKGSFSTLEIQRTEQGDSAMYLCASSLGSYLGQGTGNTIYFGEGSWLTVV.